Shown below are 22 T cell receptor beta chains from a single sample sequenced in a study of blood T cell repertoires in COVID-19. Clones were read by immunoSEQ multiplex PCR, and TCRdb kept only the in-frame ones, dropping some. This table has approximately 24,000 clones, approximately 88% appearing once. The sample comprised peripheral blood. These receptor sequences come from a man aged 65 to 79 with COVID-19, enrolled during active disease.

The rearrangement joins TRBV18 to TRBJ1-2; 8 nucleotides match TRBD1. There are 13 residues in the CDR3. CDR1 is KGHSH, CDR2 LQKENI, per germline. V shed 3 bases, J shed 4 bases, and the junction held 1 base outside the gene matches. CDR3 sequence reads: CASSPQGAYGYTF. CDR3 bases: TGTGCCAGCTCACCGCAGGGGGCCTATGGCTACACCTTC.

The J gene is TRBJ2-7, the V gene TRBV2, with D perhaps matching TRBD2 (7 bases). The CDR3 length is 13 residues. Germline-derived CDR1 and CDR2 are SNHLY and FYNNEI. V was pared by 7 bases and J by 7 bases, with 17 bases between. The CDR3 loop is CASIPKGGGEQYF. For the CDR3, the DNA is TGTGCCAGCATCCCGAAAGGGGGGGGAGAGCAGTACTTC.

The rearrangement links TRBV11-2 to TRBJ2-1; TRBD1 matches 7 bases. The J segment lost 4 bases and the V segment lost 5 bases, leaving 8 bases of the junction unmatched. In germline, CDR1 is SGHAT, CDR2 FQNNGV. The CDR3 is 15 amino acids. In DNA, the CDR3 is TGTGCCAGCAGCCAACAGGGGAAGTTGTACAATGAGCAGTTCTTC. Translating gives CASSQQGKLYNEQFF. The full variable domain, in which reference TRBV11-2 and TRBJ2-1 provide the parts outside the CDR3, is EAGVAQSPRYKIIEKRQSVAFWCNPISGHATLYWYQQILGQGPKLLIQFQNNGVVDDSQLPKDRFSAERLKGVDSTLKIQPAKLEDSAVYLCASSQQGKLYNEQFFGPGTRLTVL.

The gene calls are TRBV2 and TRBJ2-5; a possible D gene is TRBD1 (6 bases). With 5 bases removed from V and 4 bases from J, the gap between germline ends came to 17 bases. The CDR3 has 15 residues. Germline V gives CDR1 SNHLY, CDR2 FYNNEI. CDR3 sequence reads: CASSPTRQVGETQYF. The CDR3 bases are TGTGCCAGCAGTCCAACTAGACAGGTGGGAGAGACCCAGTACTTC.

This CDR3 is CASSPGQGGYGYTF. In nucleotides, the CDR3 is TGTGCCAGCAGCCCGGGACAGGGAGGTTATGGCTACACCTTC. The J gene is TRBJ1-2, the V gene TRBV5-4, with 9 bases matching TRBD1. The CDR3 extends over 14 amino acids. The V and J ends lost 4 bases and 5 bases, in that order; junction bases with no gene match: 6. CDR1 is SGHNT and CDR2 is YYREEE in the germline V gene (reference sequence).

J is TRBJ1-5 and V is TRBV24-1, with D hard to call. V was pared by 8 bases and J by 7 bases, with 14 bases between. The CDR3 runs 13 residues. The V gene's germline CDR1 is KGHDR and CDR2 SFDVKD. This CDR3 is CATTKTRVQPQHF. The CDR3 DNA is TGTGCCACCACCAAAACTAGGGTCCAGCCCCAGCATTTT.

This chain joins TRBV10-3 and TRBJ2-1, with D possibly TRBD1 on 6 matching bases. The CDR3 consists of 17 residues. V lost 3 bases to trimming and J lost 5 bases, with 20 bases between them. CDR1 and CDR2 (germline): ENHRY, SYGVKD. The CDR3 DNA reads as TGTGCCATCAGTGACCCTAAGGGGGTGCCCGGGAACAATGAGCAGTTCTTC. Translating gives CAISDPKGVPGNNEQFF.

The V call is TRBV5-6, the J call TRBJ2-7, with a possible D match to TRBD1 (6 bases). Germline V lookup: CDR1 SGHDT, CDR2 YYEEEE. Trimming shortened V by 4 bases and J by 0 bases, and 8 bases separated the two germline ends. The CDR3 contains 13 residues. Here the CDR3 DNA reads TGTGCCAGCAGCAAACAGGGCTCCTACGAGCAGTACTTC. Amino acid sequence: CASSKQGSYEQYF.

This chain connects TRBV3-1 (or the pseudogene TRBV3-2) to TRBJ2-5; 15 positions match TRBD2. The germline V gene has CDR1 LGHDT and CDR2 YNNKEL (reference sequence). CDR3 length equals 17 residues. Trimming cost V 6 bases and J 5 bases; bases outside gene matches: 10. The CDR3 here is CASRPGLAGGGGETQYF. In nucleotides, the CDR3 is TGTGCCAGCAGGCCGGGACTAGCGGGAGGAGGGGGGGAGACCCAGTACTTC.

The chain employs TRBV7-2 and TRBJ2-2; 13 bases fit TRBD2. The CDR3 loop spans 18 amino acids. CDR1 is SGHTA and CDR2 is FQGNSA in the germline V gene. After removal of 5 bases from V and 6 bases from J, the junction contained 12 bases not matched to a gene. CDR3 sequence reads: CASSPGLAGDAGAGELFF. In nucleotides, the CDR3 is TGTGCCAGCAGCCCCGGACTAGCGGGAGATGCCGGGGCCGGGGAGCTGTTTTTT.

This chain links TRBV9 with TRBJ2-3; TRBD2 matches at 14 bases. The CDR3 consists of 16 residues. The ends lost 4 bases at V and 2 bases at J; junction bases unmatched: 3. The germline V gene encodes CDR1 SGDLS and CDR2 YYNGEE. CDR3 nucleotide sequence: TGTGCCAGCAGCCCGGGACTAGCGGGAGTCACAGATACGCAGTATTTT. Its translation is CASSPGLAGVTDTQYF.

V usage is TRBV5-1 and J usage is TRBJ1-2; 8 bases agree with TRBD1. V trimming: 4 bases; J trimming: 8 bases; junction bases outside the gene matches: 13. This CDR3 has 15 residues. The germline V gene has CDR1 SGHRS and CDR2 YFSETQ. The CDR3 nucleotides read TGCGCCAGCAGCCTCTCCCAGGGGGCGATGAGGGGCTACACCTTC. Its translation is CASSLSQGAMRGYTF.

This chain links TRBV7-9 with TRBJ2-7; D is uncertain. Germline CDR1 and CDR2: SEHNR and FQNEAQ (reference sequence). V shed 5 bases and J shed 3 bases, with 8 bases lying between them. CDR3 length equals 12 residues. The CDR3 protein is CASSLVDYEQYF. DNA for the CDR3: TGTGCCAGCAGCCTAGTAGACTACGAGCAGTACTTC.

V is TRBV30 and J is TRBJ2-1, with 11 bases lining up with TRBD2. V shed 1 base, J shed 6 bases, and the junction held 2 bases outside the gene matches. The CDR3 has 14 residues. Looked up from germline, CDR1 is GTSNPN and CDR2 is SVGIG (reference sequence). This chain's CDR3 is CAWSEGTSGNEQFF. CDR3 sequence (DNA): TGTGCCTGGAGTGAAGGGACTAGCGGCAATGAGCAGTTCTTC.

The V call is TRBV30, the J call TRBJ1-5; 8 bases map to TRBD1. J gave up 4 bases and V 1 base, and 0 bases lay outside the gene matches. The germline gives CDR1 GTSNPN, CDR2 SVGIG (reference sequence). The CDR3 loop spans 13 amino acids. For the CDR3, the DNA is TGTGCCTGGAGTGGACAGGGGAATCAGCCCCAGCATTTT. This gives the protein CAWSGQGNQPQHF.

This clone was seen more than once but under ten times. J is TRBJ2-7 and V is TRBV5-4, with TRBD2 identical over 7 bases. The V gene's germline CDR1 is SGHNT and CDR2 YYREEE (reference sequence). Trimming at V came to 4 bases and at J to 3 bases, leaving 10 bases not matched to a gene. The CDR3 consists of 15 residues. The CDR3 sequence: CASSPWGGVNYEQYF. The CDR3 region has the DNA TGTGCCAGCAGCCCTTGGGGGGGGGTCAACTACGAGCAGTACTTC.

The V gene is TRBV13, the J gene TRBJ2-1; a possible D gene is TRBD2 (5 bases). The length of the CDR3 is 14 residues. Trimming removed 5 bases at V and 5 bases at J, with 13 bases between. Germline V gene sequence: CDR1 PRHDT, CDR2 FYEKMQ (reference sequence). In nucleotides, the CDR3 is TGTGCCAGCAGCCCCCCTAGCTCTGACAATGAGCAGTTCTTC. Its translation: CASSPPSSDNEQFF. The full variable domain, its missing parts supplied by reference TRBV13 and TRBJ2-1, is AAGVIQSPRHLIKEKRETATLKCYPIPRHDTVYWYQQGPGQDPQFLISFYEKMQSDKGSIPDRFSAQQFSDYHSELNMSSLELGDSALYFCASSPPSSDNEQFFGPGTRLTVL.

The V call is TRBV19, the J call TRBJ2-6, with D possibly matching TRBD1 (6 bases). The CDR3 consists of 15 residues. V lost 4 bases to trimming and J lost 1 base, with 8 bases between them. Germline V CDR1 and CDR2: LNHDA, SQIVND (reference sequence). The CDR3 coding sequence is TGTGCCAGTAGTACACAGGGTTCTGGGGCCAACGTCCTGACTTTC. Protein product: CASSTQGSGANVLTF. Full variable domain (remainder filled in from reference TRBV19 and TRBJ2-6): DGGITQSPKYLFRKEGQNVTLSCEQNLNHDAMYWYRQDPGQGLRLIYYSQIVNDFQKGDIAEGYSVSREKKESFPLTVTSAQKNPTAFYLCASSTQGSGANVLTFGAGSRLTVL.

The rearrangement uses TRBV5-1 and TRBJ2-3; 9 nucleotides agree with TRBD2. CDR1 and CDR2 from the germline V gene are SGHRS and YFSETQ. With V trimmed by 4 bases and J by 4 bases, 4 bases remained unmatched. The CDR3 sequence is 14 residues long. The CDR3 DNA follows: TGCGCCAGCAGCCGCGGGGGGGCAGCAGATACGCAGTATTTT. Translating gives CASSRGGAADTQYF.

The gene calls are TRBV18 and TRBJ1-5; perhaps TRBD1 as D (6 bases). The CDR3 extends over 17 amino acids. The germline V and J ends were trimmed by 2 bases and 0 bases, with 14 bases remaining between them. The germline gives CDR1 KGHSH, CDR2 LQKENI. The CDR3 DNA is TGTGCCAGCTCACCAAGAAGACAGGCGAATAGCAATCAGCCCCAGCATTTT. It is translated as CASSPRRQANSNQPQHF.

This clone was seen once. V usage is TRBV18 and J usage is TRBJ2-7, with a possible D match to TRBD2 (5 bases). The germline V gene encodes CDR1 KGHSH and CDR2 LQKENI. With 2 bases removed from V and 3 bases from J, the gap between germline ends came to 14 bases. The CDR3 totals 15 residues. CDR3 bases: TGTGCCAGCTCACCAACCGGGATTCCTAACTACGAGCAGTACTTC. Translating gives CASSPTGIPNYEQYF.

This clone was observed a handful of times. J is TRBJ1-2 and V is TRBV7-9; the D gene is possibly TRBD1 (5 bases). The V gene lost 4 bases and the J gene lost 8 bases, with 20 bases spanning the gap. The V gene's germline CDR1 is SEHNR and CDR2 FQNEAQ (reference sequence). This CDR3 spans 15 amino acids. CDR3 amino acids: CASSSPGLHARGYTF. The CDR3 coding sequence is TGTGCCAGCAGCTCCCCGGGACTTCACGCCCGGGGCTACACCTTC.